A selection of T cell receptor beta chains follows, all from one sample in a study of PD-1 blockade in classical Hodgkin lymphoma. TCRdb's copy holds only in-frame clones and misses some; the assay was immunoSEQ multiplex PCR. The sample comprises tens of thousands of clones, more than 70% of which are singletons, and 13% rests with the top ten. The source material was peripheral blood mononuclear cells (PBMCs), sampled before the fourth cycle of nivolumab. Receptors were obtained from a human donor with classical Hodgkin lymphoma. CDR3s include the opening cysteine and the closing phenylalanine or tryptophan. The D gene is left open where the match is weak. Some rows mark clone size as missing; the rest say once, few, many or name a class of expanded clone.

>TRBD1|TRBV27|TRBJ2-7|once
TGTGCCAGCCGCCGACAGGGAAGCTACGAGCAGTACTTC
CASRRQGSYEQYF
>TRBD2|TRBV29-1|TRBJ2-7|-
TGCAGCGTTGATGTCCAGCGGGATACGGGTGAGCAGTACTTC
CSVDVQRDTGEQYF
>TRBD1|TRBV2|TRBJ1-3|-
TGTGCCAGCAGTGAAAGGACAGGGAAGGCTGGAAACACCATATATTTT
CASSERTGKAGNTIYF
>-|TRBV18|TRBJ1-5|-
TGTGCCAGCTCACCCCTACCACAGGCCTTCAGCAATCAGCCCCAGCATTTT
CASSPLPQAFSNQPQHF
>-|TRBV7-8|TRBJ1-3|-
TGTGCCAGCAGCTTAGGGTCAGACTCTGGAAACACCATATATTTT
CASSLGSDSGNTIYF
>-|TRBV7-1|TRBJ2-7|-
TGTGCCAGCAGCTCCGCAAGCCCGGAAGTCTTCTTC
CASSSASPEVFF
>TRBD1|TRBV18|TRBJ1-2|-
TGTGCCAGCACACCAACGGACAGGGGACACTATGGCTACACCTTC
CASTPTDRGHYGYTF
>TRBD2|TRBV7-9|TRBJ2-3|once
TGTGCCAGCAGCTTTGGGACTAGCGGGCAGTCAGATACGCAGTATTTT
CASSFGTSGQSDTQYF
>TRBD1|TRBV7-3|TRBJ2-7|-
TGTGCCAGCGGCCCCGGGACAGGGGGCGAGCAGTACTTC
CASGPGTGGEQYF
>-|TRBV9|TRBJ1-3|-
TGTGCCAGCAGCGCCGGGGGGGGTCAGGGAAACACCATATATTTT
CASSAGGGQGNTIYF
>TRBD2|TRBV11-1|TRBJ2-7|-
TGTGCCAGCAGCTTAGACGGGACTAGATCCGACGAGCAGTACTTC
CASSLDGTRSDEQYF
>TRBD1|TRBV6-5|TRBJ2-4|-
TGTGCCAGCAGTTACCAGGGGGATCCCTCAAACATTCAGTACTTC
CASSYQGDPSNIQYF
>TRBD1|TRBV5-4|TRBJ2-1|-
TGTGCCAGCAGCCCAGGACAGGGGGGGACCTACAATGAGCAGTTCTTC
CASSPGQGGTYNEQFF
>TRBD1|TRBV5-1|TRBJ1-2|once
TGCGCCAGCAGTCCCGGGACAGGAAGCTTTGGCTACACCTTC
CASSPGTGSFGYTF
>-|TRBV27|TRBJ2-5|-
TGTGCCAGCAGTCCCTCAAGGGTGGCCCAAGAGACCCAGTACTTC
CASSPSRVAQETQYF
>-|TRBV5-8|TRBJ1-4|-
TGTGCCAGCAGCTTGCGGTTGGGCGCGAGGACTAATGAAAAACTGTTTTTT
CASSLRLGARTNEKLFF
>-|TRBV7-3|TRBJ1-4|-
TGTGCCAGCAGCTTACCCGGAGATCGGGAAAAACTGTTTTTT
CASSLPGDREKLFF
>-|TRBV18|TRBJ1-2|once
TGTGCCAGCTCACCTGGGTCCGGGGTCTATGGCTACACCTTC
CASSPGSGVYGYTF
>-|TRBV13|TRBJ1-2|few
TGTGCCAGCAGCCTACAGGGTAGGCCATACGGCTACACCTTC
CASSLQGRPYGYTF
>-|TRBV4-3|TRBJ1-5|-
TGCGCCAGCAGCCTCGATTCGGGGTTGGGTCAGCCCCAGCATTTT
CASSLDSGLGQPQHF
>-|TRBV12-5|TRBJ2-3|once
TGTGCTAGTGGTTTCCAGAGGACACCTTACACAGATACGCAGTATTTT
CASGFQRTPYTDTQYF
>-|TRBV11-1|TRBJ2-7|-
TGTGCCAGCAGTTGGGGGGACGGCAACGAGCAGTACTTC
CASSWGDGNEQYF
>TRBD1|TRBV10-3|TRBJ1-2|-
TGTGCCATCAGGGCAAATAGACAGGGAATTAACTATGGCTACACCTTC
CAIRANRQGINYGYTF
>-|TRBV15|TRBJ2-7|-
TGTGCCACCAGCAAACCTGGGGATAACACCTACGAGCAGTACTTC
CATSKPGDNTYEQYF
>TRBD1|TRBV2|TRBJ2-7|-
TGTGCCAGCAGCCGACTGGTATCGGGACAGGGGTCCTACGAGCAGTACTTC
CASSRLVSGQGSYEQYF
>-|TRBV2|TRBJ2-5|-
TGTGCCAGCACTTCCGGGACACCCCTGCGCCAAGAGACCCAGTACTTC
CASTSGTPLRQETQYF
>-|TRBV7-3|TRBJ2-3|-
TGTGCCAGCAGCTTATATGGTTCAGATACGCAGTATTTT
CASSLYGSDTQYF
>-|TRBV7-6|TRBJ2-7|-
TGTGCCAGCAGCTTGGGACCGCGCTCCTACGAGCAGTACTTC
CASSLGPRSYEQYF
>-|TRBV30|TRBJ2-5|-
TGTGCCTGGGCCGCCGGGCCAGAGACCCAGTACTTC
CAWAAGPETQYF
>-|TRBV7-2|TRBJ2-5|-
TGTGCCAGCAGCTTAGGAAGAGCGGGTAGCTTCGTAGAGACCCAGTACTTC
CASSLGRAGSFVETQYF
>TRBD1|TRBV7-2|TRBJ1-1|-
TGTGCCAGCAGCCCCGGACAGGTGATGAACACTGAAGCTTTCTTT
CASSPGQVMNTEAFF
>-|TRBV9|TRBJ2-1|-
TGTGCCAGCAGCGTAGAGGACTATCGATACAATGAGCAGTTCTTC
CASSVEDYRYNEQFF
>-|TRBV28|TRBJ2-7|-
TGTGCCAGCAGTTCCCCCCGGGATTCTAGCTCCTACGAGCAGTACTTC
CASSSPRDSSSYEQYF
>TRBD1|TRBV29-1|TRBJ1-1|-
TGCAGCGTTGGACAGGGGGCGGACACTGAAGCTTTCTTT
CSVGQGADTEAFF
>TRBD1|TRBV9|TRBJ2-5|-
TGTGCCAGCAGCGCTAGGACAGGGGGGTACCAAGAGACCCAGTACTTC
CASSARTGGYQETQYF
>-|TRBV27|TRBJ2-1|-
TGTGCCAGCAGTTTAGTTCCTAGCTTCGGGGGCGGTAATGAGCAGTTCTTC
CASSLVPSFGGGNEQFF
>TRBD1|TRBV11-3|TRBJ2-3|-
TGTGCCAGCAGCCTGGGACAGGGGGCAGATACGCAGTATTTT
CASSLGQGADTQYF
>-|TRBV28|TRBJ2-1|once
TGTGCCAGCAGTTTTGTGGGGGGGGCCCCCAATGAGCAGTTCTTC
CASSFVGGAPNEQFF
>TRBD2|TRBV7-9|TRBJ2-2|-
TGTGCCAGCAGCACTCAAGCGGGAGGGCGGACCGGGGAGCTGTTTTTT
CASSTQAGGRTGELFF
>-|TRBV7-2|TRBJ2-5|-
TGTGCCAGCAGCTTCAGCGAGATCCAGTACTTC
CASSFSEIQYF
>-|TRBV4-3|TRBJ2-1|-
TGCGCCAGCAGCCAAGTAGGAGGTTATGAGCAGTTCTTC
CASSQVGGYEQFF
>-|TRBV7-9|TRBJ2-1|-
TGTGCCAGCAGCCCTAGTGACGGACAGATATCCAAGGATGAGCAGTTCTTC
CASSPSDGQISKDEQFF
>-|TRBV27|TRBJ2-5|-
TGTGCCAGCAGGAAAACAGGACCCCCTCAAGAGACCCAGTACTTC
CASRKTGPPQETQYF
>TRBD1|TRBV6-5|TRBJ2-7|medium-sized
TGTGCCAGCAGCAACAGGGGGCTCTACGAGCAGTACTTC
CASSNRGLYEQYF
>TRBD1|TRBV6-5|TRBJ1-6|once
TGTGCCAGCGCGGGGACAGGTGGATCACCCCTCCACTTT
CASAGTGGSPLHF
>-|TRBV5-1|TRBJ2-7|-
TGCGCCAGCAGCCCGCCGGGAGTCTACGAGCAGTACTTC
CASSPPGVYEQYF
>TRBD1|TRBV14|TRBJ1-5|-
TGTGCCAGCAGCCAAGATGTACGACAGGGGAGAGGCAATCAGCCCCAGCATTTT
CASSQDVRQGRGNQPQHF
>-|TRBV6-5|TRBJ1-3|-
TGTGCCAGCAGCCCGAATGGGGGCAGAAACACCATATATTTT
CASSPNGGRNTIYF
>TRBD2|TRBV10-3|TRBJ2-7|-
TGTGCCATCAGTGAGTCGTTCCTAGCGGGAGGGGGAGAGCAGTACTTC
CAISESFLAGGGEQYF
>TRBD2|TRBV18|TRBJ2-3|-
TGTGCCAGCTCACCACCCGGACTAGCGGGATTCACAGATACGCAGTATTTT
CASSPPGLAGFTDTQYF
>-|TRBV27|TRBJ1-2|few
TGTGCCAGCAGCCGACAGGAGCACTATGGCTACACCTTC
CASSRQEHYGYTF